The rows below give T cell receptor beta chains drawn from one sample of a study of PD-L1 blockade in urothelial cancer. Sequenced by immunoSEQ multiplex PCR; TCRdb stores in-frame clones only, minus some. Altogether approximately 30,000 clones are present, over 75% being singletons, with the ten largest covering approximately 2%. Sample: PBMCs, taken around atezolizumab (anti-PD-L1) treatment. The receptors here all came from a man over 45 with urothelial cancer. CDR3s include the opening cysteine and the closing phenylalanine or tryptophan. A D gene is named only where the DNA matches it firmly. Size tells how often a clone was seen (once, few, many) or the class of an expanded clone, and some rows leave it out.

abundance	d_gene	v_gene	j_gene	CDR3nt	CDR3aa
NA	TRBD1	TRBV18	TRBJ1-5	TGTGCCAGCTCACCCCAGGGGGTCGCAAGCAATCAGCCCCAGCATTTT	CASSPQGVASNQPQHF
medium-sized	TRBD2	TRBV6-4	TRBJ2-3	TGTGCCAGCAGTGAGGAAGGTAGCGGGGGAGATACGCAGTATTTT	CASSEEGSGGDTQYF
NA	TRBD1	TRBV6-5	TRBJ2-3	TGTGCCAGCAGAACTCCGGGACAGGGTCAGTATTTT	CASRTPGQGQYF
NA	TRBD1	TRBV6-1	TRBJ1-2	TGTGCCAGCCACCCGGGGACAGCTAACTATGGCTACACCTTC	CASHPGTANYGYTF
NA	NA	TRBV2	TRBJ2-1	TGTGCCAGCATTAAAGACAGGAACAATGAGCAGTTCTTC	CASIKDRNNEQFF
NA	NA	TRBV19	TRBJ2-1	TGTGCCAGTAGTATGAGGCGGAAGACTTACAATGAGCAGTTCTTC	CASSMRRKTYNEQFF
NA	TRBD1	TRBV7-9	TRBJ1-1	TGTGCCAGCAGCTCCCAGACAGGGAGGAAGGCTGAAGCTTTCTTT	CASSSQTGRKAEAFF
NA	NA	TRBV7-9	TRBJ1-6	TGTGCCAGCAGCTTTGCCAGGGAGGGTTCACCCCTCCACTTT	CASSFAREGSPLHF
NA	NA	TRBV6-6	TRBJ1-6	TGTGCCAGCAGTTACGGTCAAGCTTATAATTCACCCCTCCACTTT	CASSYGQAYNSPLHF
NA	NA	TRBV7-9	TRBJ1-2	TGTGCCAGCAGCGTTCAAGGGGGATACGACTATGGCTACACCTTC	CASSVQGGYDYGYTF
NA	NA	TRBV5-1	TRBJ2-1	TGCGCCAGCAGCTCGAGCGGTAACTCCTACAATGAGCAGTTCTTC	CASSSSGNSYNEQFF
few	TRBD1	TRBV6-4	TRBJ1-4	TGTGCCAGCAGTGACTCGACAACAGGGGGAAAACTGTTTTTT	CASSDSTTGGKLFF
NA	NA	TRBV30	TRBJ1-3	TGTGCCTGGAGTGTAGGGGGACCCTCTGGAAACACCATATATTTT	CAWSVGGPSGNTIYF
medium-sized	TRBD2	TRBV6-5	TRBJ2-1	TGTGCCAGCACCCTCGGGACTAGCGGGAGTAATGAGCAGTTCTTC	CASTLGTSGSNEQFF
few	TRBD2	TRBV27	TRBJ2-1	TGTGCCAGCAGTTCCGGACTAGCGGTGTACAATGAGCAGTTCTTC	CASSSGLAVYNEQFF
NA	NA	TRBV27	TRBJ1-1	TGTGCCAGCAGTCCCTGGAGGGGTGAGGGGAACACTGAAGCTTTCTTT	CASSPWRGEGNTEAFF
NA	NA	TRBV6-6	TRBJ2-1	TGTGCCAGCATCCAAGACGGGCTCGGAGGGAATGAGCAGTTCTTC	CASIQDGLGGNEQFF
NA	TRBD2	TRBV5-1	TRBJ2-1	TGCGCCAGCACCCTTCTAGCGGGAGAAGATAATGAGCAGTTCTTC	CASTLLAGEDNEQFF
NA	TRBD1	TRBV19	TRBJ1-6	TGTGCCAGCCAGGGGGACGGCGAATATAATTCACCCCTCCACTTT	CASQGDGEYNSPLHF
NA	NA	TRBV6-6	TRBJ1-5	TGTGCCAGCAGTCTCGGGGAAAACCAGCCCCAGCATTTT	CASSLGENQPQHF
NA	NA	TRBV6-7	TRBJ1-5	TGTGCCAGCAGTTACAGGTCTGGACTGTCGGGTCAGCCCCAGCATTTT	CASSYRSGLSGQPQHF
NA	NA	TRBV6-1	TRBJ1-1	TGTGCCAGCAGTGAAAGGGCAGGAGGGAACACTGAAGCTTTCTTT	CASSERAGGNTEAFF
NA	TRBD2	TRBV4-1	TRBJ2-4	TGCGCCAGCAGCCAAGGGGGGGGATACATTCAGTACTTC	CASSQGGGYIQYF
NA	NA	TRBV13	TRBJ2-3	TGTGCCAGCAGCCATAGGCGGAGGGTCATGGTGACAGATACGCAGTATTTT	CASSHRRRVMVTDTQYF
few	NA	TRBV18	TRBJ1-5	TGTGCCAGCTCCCGGAGGGAGGGCGATCAGCCCCAGCATTTT	CASSRREGDQPQHF
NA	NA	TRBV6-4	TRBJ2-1	TGTGCCAGCAGTGACGCCAGCAATGAGCAGTTCTTC	CASSDASNEQFF
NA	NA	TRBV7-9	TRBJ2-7	TGTGCCAGCAGCCCAGACTACGAGCAGTACTTC	CASSPDYEQYF
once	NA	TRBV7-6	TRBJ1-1	TGTGCCAGCAGCCGGCTGCAGGGGTTTCGTATGAACACTGAAGCTTTCTTT	CASSRLQGFRMNTEAFF
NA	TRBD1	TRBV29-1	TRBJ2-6	TGCAGCGTCCGCGACAGGGCTGGGGCCAACGTCCTGACTTTC	CSVRDRAGANVLTF
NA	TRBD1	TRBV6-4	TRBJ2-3	TGTGCCAGCAGTGTGGACAGGGTAGATACGCAGTATTTT	CASSVDRVDTQYF
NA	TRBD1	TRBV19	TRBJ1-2	TGTGCCAGTAGTACTAACAGGGGGCCCTATGGCTACACCTTC	CASSTNRGPYGYTF
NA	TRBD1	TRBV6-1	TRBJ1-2	TGTGCCAGCAGTGACGAGGGACAGGGGGATGGCTACACCTTC	CASSDEGQGDGYTF
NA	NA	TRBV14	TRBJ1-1	TGTGCCAGCAGCCAAAGGCCAGGAATAACTAACACTGAAGCTTTCTTT	CASSQRPGITNTEAFF
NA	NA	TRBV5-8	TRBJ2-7	TGTGCCAGCAGCTTGGGGTGGTCAGGGCTTGATCAGTACTTC	CASSLGWSGLDQYF
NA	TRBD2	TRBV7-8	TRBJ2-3	TGTGCCAGCAGCTTATCCGGCGGGAGGAGCTTAGATACGCAGTATTTT	CASSLSGGRSLDTQYF
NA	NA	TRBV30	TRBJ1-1	TGTGCCTGGAGAACCGGGTCAATGAACACTGAAGCTTTCTTT	CAWRTGSMNTEAFF
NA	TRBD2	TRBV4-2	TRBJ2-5	TGTGCCAGCAGCCAAGATGTCTTAGTAGCGGGACGGGAGACCCAGTACTTC	CASSQDVLVAGRETQYF
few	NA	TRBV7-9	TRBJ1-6	TGTGCCAGCAGCGGATACAGGGATAATTCACCCCTCCACTTT	CASSGYRDNSPLHF
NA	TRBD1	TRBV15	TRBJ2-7	TGTGCCACCAGCAGAGGTGGGACAGGGAAGGGACCCGAGCAGTACTTC	CATSRGGTGKGPEQYF
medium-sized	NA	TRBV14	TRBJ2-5	TGTGCCAGCAGCCAAGATCGCGAGAGAACCCAGTACTTC	CASSQDRERTQYF
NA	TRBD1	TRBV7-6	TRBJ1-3	TGTGCCAGCAGCCCACGGGACAGGGGTTATAACACCATATATTTT	CASSPRDRGYNTIYF
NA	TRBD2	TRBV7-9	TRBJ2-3	TGTGCCAGCAGCTCTTTAGCGGGGGCCACAGATACGCAGTATTTT	CASSSLAGATDTQYF
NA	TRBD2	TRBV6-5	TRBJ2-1	TGTGCCAGCAGTTCCCCGAGGACTAGCGGAGTCAATGAGCAGTTCTTC	CASSSPRTSGVNEQFF
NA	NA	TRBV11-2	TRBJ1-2	TGTGCCAGCAGCGCTGGATGGGGCGGCTACACCTTC	CASSAGWGGYTF
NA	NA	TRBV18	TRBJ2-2	TGTGCCAGCTCACCACCGCAGGGCGCCGGGGAGCTGTTTTTT	CASSPPQGAGELFF
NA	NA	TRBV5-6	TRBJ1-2	TGTGCCAGCAGCTTGGTACAGGATCAGGGCTACACCTTC	CASSLVQDQGYTF
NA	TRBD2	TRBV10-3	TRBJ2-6	TGTGCCATCAGCCGGACTAGCGGGAGTTCTGGGGCCAACGTCCTGACTTTC	CAISRTSGSSGANVLTF
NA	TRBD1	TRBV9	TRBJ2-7	TGTGCCAGCAGCCCGACAGGGGGGATTGAGCAGTACTTC	CASSPTGGIEQYF
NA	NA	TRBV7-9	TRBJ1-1	TGTGCCAGCGGAGAGGGACTGCGGACTGAAGCTTTCTTT	CASGEGLRTEAFF
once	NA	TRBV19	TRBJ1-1	TGTGCCAGTAGTAACGGGGGAATTGGGACTGAAGCTTTCTTT	CASSNGGIGTEAFF
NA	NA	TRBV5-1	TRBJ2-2	TGCGCCAGCAGCTTGTCAAACTCGAACACCGGGGAGCTGTTTTTT	CASSLSNSNTGELFF
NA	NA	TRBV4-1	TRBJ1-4	TGCGCCAGCAGCCCCGCGGGTTCGGAAGAAAAACTGTTTTTT	CASSPAGSEEKLFF
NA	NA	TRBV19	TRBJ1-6	TGTGCCAGTAGACCCATCGCGGGGGTAGCAAATAATTCACCCCTCCACTTT	CASRPIAGVANNSPLHF
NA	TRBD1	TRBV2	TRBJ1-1	TGTGCCAGCACCTTCCGGGACAGGAACACTGAAGCTTTCTTT	CASTFRDRNTEAFF
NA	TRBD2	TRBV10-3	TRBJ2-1	TGTGCCGCGAGCGGGGGGCACTACAATGAGCAGTTCTTC	CAASGGHYNEQFF